What follows are 9 T cell receptor beta chains derived from one specimen sequenced in a study of T cell repertoires in cytomegalovirus infection. No antigen has been identified for these receptors. TCRdb re-analysed the reads in MiXCR, keeping a single row per CDR3 protein. The table records hundreds of thousands of distinct CDR3 sequences, around 32% of them present only once. This specimen consisted of cultured PBMCs, obtained from culture after CMV antigen stimulation. These receptors were obtained from a human donor in good health (CMV status not recorded). Some clones in this sample may be carry-over from other donors' samples.

The table lists this clonotype with a count of one. The J gene is TRBJ1-3, the V gene TRBV20-1; D not resolved. Looked up from germline, CDR1 is DFQATT and CDR2 is SNEGSKA (reference sequence). The ends were cut back, 6 bases at V and 0 bases at J, with 12 bases in the middle. The CDR3 length is 14 residues. The CDR3 here is CSAQDGSSGNTIYF. The CDR3 DNA sequence: TGCAGTGCCCAAGACGGAAGCTCTGGAAACACCATATATTTT.

This sequence joins TRBV7-2 and TRBJ1-1; a weak D match, TRBD1 (6 bases). The CDR3 contains 14 residues. The germline CDR1 and CDR2 sequences are SGHTA and FQGNSA. Trimming removed 5 bases at V and 11 bases at J, with 21 bases between. CDR3 sequence: CASSIRIGGAKAFF. CDR3 bases: TGTGCCAGCAGCATACGGATTGGGGGGGCGAAGGCTTTCTTT.

CDR3 nucleotides: TGTGCCACCAGCAGGAGGGGACAGAGCAATCAGCCCCAGCATTTT. It codes for CATSRRGQSNQPQHF. The V call is TRBV15, the J call TRBJ1-5; 7 bases fit TRBD1. The CDR3 is 15 amino acids. J was trimmed by 1 base and V by 3 bases; bases with no gene match: 3. Germline CDR1 and CDR2: LNHNV and YYDKDF (reference sequence). The full variable domain, with the rest looked up from reference TRBV15 and TRBJ1-5, is DAMVIQNPRYQVTQFGKPVTLSCSQTLNHNVMYWYQQKSSQAPKLLFHYYDKDFNNEADTPDNFQSRRPNTSFCFLDIRSPGLGDTAMYLCATSRRGQSNQPQHFGDGTRLSIL.

V and J are TRBV12-3 or TRBV12-4 and TRBJ2-3; a possible D gene is TRBD1 (6 bases). There are 15 residues in the CDR3. The V and J ends lost 5 bases and 2 bases respectively, with 14 bases between them. The CDR3 DNA is TGTGCCAGCAGTCCGAGACAGGCGACCACAGATACGCAGTATTTT. This translates into CASSPRQATTDTQYF.

The chain has TRBV7-4 and TRBJ2-5, with 7 bases identical to TRBD2. CDR3 length: 14 residues. Trimming at V came to 7 bases and at J to 0 bases, leaving 5 bases not matched to a gene. Germline assignment: CDR1 SGHVT and CDR2 SQSDAQ. CDR3 loop: CASTSSGYQETQYF. The DNA for the CDR3 is TGTGCCAGCACCTCTAGCGGTTACCAAGAGACCCAGTACTTC.

This chain joins TRBV12-5 and TRBJ2-3; tentative D call: TRBD2 (5 bases). Looked up from germline, CDR1 is LGHNT and CDR2 is FRNRAP. CDR3 size: 13 residues. The V and J ends lost 5 bases and 6 bases respectively, with 12 bases between them. The CDR3 nucleotides read TGTGCTAGTGGTCCTCCCCGAGGGGATACGCAGTATTTT. Protein sequence: CASGPPRGDTQYF.

This clonotype was seen many times. The genes are TRBV7-2 and TRBJ1-5; D unresolved. The germline V gene encodes CDR1 SGHTA and CDR2 FQGNSA. V was cut by 1 base and J by 2 bases, with 12 bases left in between. CDR3 size: 16 residues. The chain's CDR3 is CASSLGSGRGNQPQHF. The CDR3 bases are TGTGCCAGCAGCTTAGGCTCGGGCAGAGGCAATCAGCCCCAGCATTTT. Supplemented by reference TRBV7-2 and TRBJ1-5, the full variable domain reads GAGVSQSPSNKVTEKGKDVELRCDPISGHTALYWYRQSLGQGLEFLIYFQGNSAPDKSGLPSDRFSAERTGGSVSTLTIQRTQQEDSAVYLCASSLGSGRGNQPQHFGDGTRLSIL.

This clonotype has just a few counts. V and J are TRBV27 and TRBJ2-7; D ambiguous. The ends were cut back, 8 bases at V and 2 bases at J, with 16 bases in the middle. CDR1 is MNHEY, CDR2 SMNVEV, per germline (reference sequence). This CDR3 region has 14 residues. CDR3 DNA: TGTGCCAGCCATCCTAAGGGCTATACCTACGAGCAGTACTTC. Translating it yields CASHPKGYTYEQYF.

The chain uses TRBV6-2 or TRBV6-3 and TRBJ1-5, with 7 bases fitting TRBD1. This CDR3 contains 16 residues. J lost 7 bases, V lost 4 bases, and 13 bases had no gene match. The germline gives CDR1 MNHEY, CDR2 SVGEGT. CDR3 protein: CASSSATGRGRQPQHF. DNA for the CDR3: TGTGCCAGCAGTTCCGCGACAGGGAGAGGAAGGCAGCCCCAGCATTTT.